The T cell receptor beta chain under discussion was sequenced for a study of blood T cell repertoires in COVID-19. This clone was seen just once. In the authors' workflow: The authors estimated nucleated cell counts from reference gene primer amplification. Sequenced by immunoSEQ multiplex PCR; TCRdb stores in-frame clones only, minus some. D and trimming come from the DNA, and the V and J calls and clone size come from that table. The sample has tens of thousands of clones; about 81% are singletons. This CDR3 region has 14 residues. The germline gives CDR1 SGHRS, CDR2 YFSETQ. The V end was cut by 4 bases, the J end by 5 bases, with 16 bases between.

The clonotype was recovered from an elderly woman with COVID-19, enrolled during active disease. The rearrangement uses TRBV5-1 and TRBJ2-7; D is perhaps TRBD1 (5 bases). Sequencing was performed on peripheral blood. CDR3 residues: CASSPGHLQDEQYF. As DNA, the CDR3 is TGCGCCAGCAGCCCAGGACACCTGCAGGACGAGCAGTACTTC.